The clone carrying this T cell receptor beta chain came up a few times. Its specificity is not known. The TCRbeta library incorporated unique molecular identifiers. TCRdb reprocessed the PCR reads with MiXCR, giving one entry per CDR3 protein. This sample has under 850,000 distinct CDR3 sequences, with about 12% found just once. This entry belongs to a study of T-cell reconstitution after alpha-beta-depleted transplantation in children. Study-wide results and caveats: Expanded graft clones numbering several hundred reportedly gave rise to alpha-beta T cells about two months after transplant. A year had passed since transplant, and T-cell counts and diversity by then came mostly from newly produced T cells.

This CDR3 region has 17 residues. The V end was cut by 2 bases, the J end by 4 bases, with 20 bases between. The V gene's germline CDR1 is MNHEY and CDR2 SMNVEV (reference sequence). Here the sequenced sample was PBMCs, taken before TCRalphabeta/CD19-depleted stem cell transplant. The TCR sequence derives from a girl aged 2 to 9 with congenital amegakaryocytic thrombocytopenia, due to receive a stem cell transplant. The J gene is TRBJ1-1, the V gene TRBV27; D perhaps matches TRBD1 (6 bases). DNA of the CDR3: TGTGCCAGCAGTTTACTTACTCCAGGGGTCGCGAGCACTGAAGCTTTCTTT. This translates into CASSLLTPGVASTEAFF.